The 18 T cell receptor beta chains in this list originate from one sample, sequenced in a study of CD8+ T cells in alopecia areata. Specified treatment: oral pan-JAK inhibitor, 5-10 mg twice daily. RNA was isolated and reverse transcribed to cDNA, the sequencing template. Sequencing used immunoSEQ multiplex PCR; TCRdb keeps in-frame clones, though not all of them. This table holds nearly 200,000 clones, 55% to 75% found once. The sample was CD4+ T cells sorted from blood, taken at week 24, from a patient treated with tofacitinib. Source of these receptors: a human donor with alopecia areata.

The chain is built from TRBV29-1 and TRBJ2-3; TRBD1 is a possible D gene (6 bases). Germline V gene sequence: CDR1 SQVTM, CDR2 ANQGSEA. The CDR3 consists of 13 residues. V lost 4 bases and J lost 1, with 9 bases in between. CDR3 region: CSVAEGGTDTQYF. In nucleotides, the CDR3 is TGCAGCGTTGCCGAGGGGGGCACAGATACGCAGTATTTT.

The chain employs TRBV28 and TRBJ2-5; 9 nucleotides line up with TRBD1. The germline CDR1 and CDR2 sequences are MDHEN and SYDVKM. V dropped 4 bases and J dropped 5; count of bases not matched to a gene: 8. The CDR3 extends over 15 amino acids. CDR3 protein: CASSSTRTGDETQYF. CDR3 coding DNA: TGTGCCAGCAGTTCGACCAGGACAGGGGATGAGACCCAGTACTTC.

This clone has more than one count but fewer than ten. The CDR3 coding sequence is TGTGCCAGCAGCCGGGACAGTACTAACTATGGCTACACCTTC. This sequence encodes CASSRDSTNYGYTF. The chain joins TRBV6-5 to TRBJ1-2, with 7 bases lining up with TRBD1. After removal of 6 bases from V and 0 bases from J, the junction contained 4 bases not matched to a gene. The CDR3 length is 14 residues. Germline CDR1 and CDR2: MNHEY and SVGAGI.

This chain connects TRBV11-2 to TRBJ1-5, with 7 bases lining up with TRBD1. Germline V CDR1 and CDR2: SGHAT, FQNNGV. The CDR3 has 14 amino acids. The trim removed 3 bases at V and 6 bases at J, leaving 5 bases unmatched. This CDR3 is CASSLTGSGQPQHF. The CDR3 region has the DNA TGTGCCAGCAGCTTGACAGGGAGCGGTCAGCCCCAGCATTTT.

The chain couples TRBV7-7 to TRBJ2-1; no firm D call. Trimming shortened V by 5 bases and J by 8 bases, and 16 bases separated the two germline ends. The CDR3 is 14 amino acids. Germline V gene sequence: CDR1 SSHAT, CDR2 FNYEAQ (reference sequence). This CDR3 is CASSPGVGSDEQFF. The CDR3 nucleotides read TGTGCCAGCAGCCCTGGGGTAGGGTCGGATGAGCAGTTCTTC.

This clone came up once. The chain couples TRBV2 to TRBJ2-4; 7 nucleotides agree with TRBD1. With 3 bases clipped from V and 7 bases from J, the junction kept 6 bases outside the gene matches. CDR1 and CDR2 from the germline V gene are SNHLY and FYNNEI. CDR3 size: 14 residues. This CDR3 is CASSETGRRNIQYF. CDR3 DNA: TGTGCCAGCAGTGAGACAGGGCGGCGGAACATTCAGTACTTC.

This clone was counted between two and nine times. V is TRBV5-6 and J is TRBJ1-5; D is undetermined. The CDR3 has 15 amino acids. From germline, CDR1 is SGHDT and CDR2 YYEEEE. Trimming removed 0 bases from V and 1 base from J, with 8 bases in between. This CDR3 is CASSLGPISNQPQHF. For the CDR3, the DNA is TGTGCCAGCAGCTTGGGCCCTATCAGCAATCAGCCCCAGCATTTT.

The chain combines TRBV7-3 with TRBJ2-5; 7 positions agree with TRBD2. The junction had 5 bases not matched to a gene; V was cut back by 2 bases and J by 5 bases. Germline lookup yields CDR1 SGHTA and CDR2 FQGTGA. The CDR3 has 14 residues. CDR3 sequence: CASSLVSGAETQYF. CDR3 DNA: TGTGCCAGCAGCTTAGTAAGCGGGGCGGAGACCCAGTACTTC.

V and J are TRBV9 and TRBJ2-1, with 9 bases that match TRBD2. Germline assignment: CDR1 SGDLS and CDR2 YYNGEE. This CDR3 is 15 amino acids long. V shed 1 base, J shed 8 bases, and the junction held 7 bases outside the gene matches. CDR3 in amino acids: CASSVTAGGSHEQFF. The CDR3 nucleotides are TGTGCCAGCAGCGTAACGGCGGGAGGGAGCCATGAGCAGTTCTTC.

The CDR3 nucleotides are TGTGCCAGCAGCCAAGCATTCGGAGAGACCCAGTACTTC. It is translated as CASSQAFGETQYF. V and J are TRBV14 and TRBJ2-5, with D unclear. CDR1 and CDR2 from the germline V gene are SGHDN and FVKESK. The V end was cut by 1 base, the J end by 4 bases, with 7 bases between. CDR3 size: 13 residues. Complete variable domain (other parts from reference TRBV14 and TRBJ2-5): EAGVTQFPSHSVIEKGQTVTLRCDPISGHDNLYWYRRVMGKEIKFLLHFVKESKQDESGMPNNRFLAERTGGTYSTLKVQPAELEDSGVYFCASSQAFGETQYFGPGTRLLVL.

The chain carries TRBV2 and TRBJ2-7; 7 nucleotides agree with TRBD2. With 3 bases clipped from V and 7 bases from J, the junction kept 9 bases outside the gene matches. The CDR3 runs to 14 residues. Per the germline V gene, CDR1 is SNHLY and CDR2 is FYNNEI. This CDR3 is CASSEVGGPGEQYF. CDR3 bases: TGTGCCAGCAGTGAGGTGGGAGGGCCAGGGGAGCAGTACTTC.

The gene calls are TRBV28 and TRBJ1-2; D is possibly TRBD1 (6 bases). V was shortened by 10 bases and J by 4 bases, with 13 bases between the two germline ends. Germline V gives CDR1 MDHEN, CDR2 SYDVKM. This CDR3 spans 12 amino acids. The CDR3 nucleotides are TGTGCCACAACCGGGACATCCTATGGCTACACCTTC. Encoded protein: CATTGTSYGYTF.

The CDR3, as DNA: TGTGCCAGCAGCCAAGATTCGGGTATCAGCTCTGGGGCCAACGTCCTGACTTTC. As protein: CASSQDSGISSGANVLTF. The chain joins TRBV4-2 to TRBJ2-6, with no clear D. CDR1 LGHNA and CDR2 YNFKEQ come from the germline V gene. V dropped 0 bases and J dropped 0 bases, with 12 bases sitting between them. The length of the CDR3 is 18 residues.

In the case of this clone: Other DNA sequences in the same sample also yield this CDR3. The J gene is TRBJ1-1, the V gene TRBV18, with a weak D call TRBD1 (5 bases). Trimming shortened V by 0 bases and J by 3 bases, and 5 bases separated the two germline ends. CDR1 and CDR2 (germline): KGHSH, LQKENI. The CDR3 extends over 13 amino acids. In DNA, the CDR3 is TGTGCCAGCTCACCACCGGGGGACACTGAAGCTTTCTTT. Translating gives CASSPPGDTEAFF.

This chain links TRBV14 with TRBJ2-4; D remains ambiguous. The CDR3 extends over 17 amino acids. Deletions cut 3 bases from V and 1 base from J, with 16 bases between. The germline gives CDR1 SGHDN, CDR2 FVKESK. CDR3 bases: TGTGCCAGCAGCCATGCGACGGAACCGAGGGCCAAAAACATTCAGTACTTC. This translates into CASSHATEPRAKNIQYF.

To note about this clone: Given a much more abundant clone one base away, this may be a read error. Other DNA sequences of this sample code for an identical CDR3. J is TRBJ2-7 and V is TRBV13, with D unclear. Germline assignment: CDR1 PRHDT and CDR2 FYEKMQ (reference sequence). This CDR3 contains 11 residues. Trimming left V 4 bases short and J 2 bases short, with 3 bases between. The DNA of the CDR3 is TGTGCCAGCAGCTCGACCTACGAGCAGTACTTC. Its protein product is CASSSTYEQYF.

This clone was picked up a small number of times. The chain uses TRBV7-2 and TRBJ2-5, with D unresolved. The CDR3 length is 16 residues. V gave up 4 bases and J gave up 4 bases, with 19 bases separating them. CDR1 and CDR2 from the germline V gene are SGHTA and FQGNSA. CDR3 region: CASSSGKTLFTETQYF. The CDR3 DNA reads as TGTGCCAGCAGCTCCGGCAAGACACTTTTCACAGAGACCCAGTACTTC.

J is TRBJ1-2 and V is TRBV4-1, with D unclear. The CDR3 spans 15 residues. Germline V gene lookup returns CDR1 MGHRA and CDR2 YSYEKL. The V end was cut by 1 base, the J end by 2 bases, with 11 bases between. The CDR3 here is CASSQAGRRNYGYTF. CDR3 sequence (DNA): TGCGCCAGCAGCCAAGCCGGACGTAGGAACTATGGCTACACCTTC.